This T cell receptor (beta chain) was sequenced in a study of T cell responses to AZD1222 COVID-19 vaccine. Study-level findings and limits: The study sampled repertoires only after the peak T cell response.

Concerning this clone: Its antigen remains unknown.

The germline V and J ends were trimmed by 1 base and 4 bases, with 21 bases remaining between them. The germline V gene has CDR1 SGHRS and CDR2 YFSETQ. The CDR3 is made up of 17 amino acids. The data were produced by immunoSEQ multiplex PCR, yet TCRdb's version contains in-frame clones alone and is incomplete. Here the sample spans some 170,000 clones, 94% being singletons. The origin of this receptor is an adult who received the AZD1222 COVID-19 vaccine. The chain carries TRBV5-1 and TRBJ2-7, with a tentative D call TRBD1 (5 bases). Source: peripheral blood, taken 28 days after the second AZD1222 dose. The CDR3 is CASSLRSTAAKGYEQYF. CDR3 coding DNA: TGCGCCAGCAGCTTGCGTTCGACGGCGGCCAAGGGGTACGAGCAGTACTTC.